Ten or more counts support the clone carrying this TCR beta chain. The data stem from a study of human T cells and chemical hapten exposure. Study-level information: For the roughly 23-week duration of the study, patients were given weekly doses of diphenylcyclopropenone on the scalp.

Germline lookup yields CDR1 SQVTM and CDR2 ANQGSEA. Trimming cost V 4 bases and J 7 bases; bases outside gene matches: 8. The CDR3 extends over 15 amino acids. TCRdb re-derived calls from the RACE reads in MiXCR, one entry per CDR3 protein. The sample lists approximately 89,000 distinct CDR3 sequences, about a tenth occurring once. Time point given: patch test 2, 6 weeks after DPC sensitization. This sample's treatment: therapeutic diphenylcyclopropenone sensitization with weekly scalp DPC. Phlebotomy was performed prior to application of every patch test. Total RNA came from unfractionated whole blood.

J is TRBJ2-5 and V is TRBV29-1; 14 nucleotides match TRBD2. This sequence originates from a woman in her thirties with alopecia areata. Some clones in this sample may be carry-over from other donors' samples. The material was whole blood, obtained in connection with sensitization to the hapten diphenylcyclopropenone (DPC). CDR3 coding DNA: TGCAGCGTTGCCCTGACTAGCGGGAGGGCCCCGACCCAGTACTTC. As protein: CSVALTSGRAPTQYF.